This T cell receptor beta chain was identified during a study of blood T cell repertoires in COVID-19 (TCRdb year 2020). Context from the whole study: Collaborator samples came from the United States, Italy and Spain and covered acute and convalescent phases of COVID-19. The material from the prospective study consisted of cDNA or gDNA derived from T cells, B-cell-depleted T cells, or PBMCs. Subjects who had been exposed to COVID-19, were actively infected with it, or had recovered from it provided the deeply sampled blood TCRbeta repertoires that made up the dataset. A freely available public database, intended as a resource for researchers studying the immune response to SARS-CoV-2, is where the repertoires were released. The samples were drawn from two sources: the first 160 participants of the ongoing ImmuneRACE study, and about 1,300 subjects contributed by 6 global collaborators. Nearly every sample came with metadata listing a de-identified subject ID, COVID-19 status, age in years and sex. HLA class I and class II types, where available, came from metadata supplied by the sample provider rather than from assay-based typing.

For this clone: The target of this receptor is not known. No much larger clone exists at a distance of one base, and base qualities are not known.

A second Seattle source provided samples from volunteer blood donors who had recovered from COVID-19. The collaborating institutions used their own protocols to collect whole blood in K2EDTA tubes. For TCRbeta analysis, collaborators shipped samples in one of three forms: frozen whole blood, isolated PBMCs, or DNA extracted from either of those sample types. V gives up 7 bases and J gives up 3 bases, and the segment between their germline ends measures 21 bases. The CDR3 runs 16 residues from the cysteine to the phenylalanine. Of all the DNA, just the CDR3 is kept, 48 bases in frame from base 1. CDR1 LNHDA and CDR2 SQIVND were looked up in the germline V gene (reference sequence). General findings and caveats noted by the study authors: How much clinical and demographic metadata was included differed by source and by participant, and the metadata was provided uncurated.

The immunoSEQ Assay, a bias-controlled multiplex PCR, was used to amplify TCRbeta CDR3 regions from genomic DNA. In the original analysis: Within the assay, amplification of reference gene primers was used to estimate how many nucleated cells each sample contained. To quantify the absolute abundance of each unique TCRbeta CDR3 rearrangement, sequence reads were collapsed and filtered. For each sample, productive Simpson clonality was calculated as the square root of Simpson's diversity index over productive rearrangements. Here the immuneACCESS table is served through TCRdb, limited to in-frame sequences with V and J called. Missing clones are a known gap in these copies; in checked studies unresolved V genes cover under half, and the rest lacks a known reason. That table supplies the V and J calls and clone size; D and trimming were determined from the DNA. In this sample the table shows a few hundred thousand clones, more than 75% of which occur a single time. The ten largest clones add up to 2.1% of the sample.

Sequencing used peripheral blood. The TCR was taken from a woman aged 30 to 39 who had recovered from COVID-19. The chain links TRBV19 with TRBJ1-2; the D region possibly corresponds to TRBD1 (5 bases align). In nucleotides, the sequence is TGTGCCAGTATTGCAGCCTCGGGGGTCGGGGACTATGGCTACACCTTC. It specifies CASIAASGVGDYGYTF.